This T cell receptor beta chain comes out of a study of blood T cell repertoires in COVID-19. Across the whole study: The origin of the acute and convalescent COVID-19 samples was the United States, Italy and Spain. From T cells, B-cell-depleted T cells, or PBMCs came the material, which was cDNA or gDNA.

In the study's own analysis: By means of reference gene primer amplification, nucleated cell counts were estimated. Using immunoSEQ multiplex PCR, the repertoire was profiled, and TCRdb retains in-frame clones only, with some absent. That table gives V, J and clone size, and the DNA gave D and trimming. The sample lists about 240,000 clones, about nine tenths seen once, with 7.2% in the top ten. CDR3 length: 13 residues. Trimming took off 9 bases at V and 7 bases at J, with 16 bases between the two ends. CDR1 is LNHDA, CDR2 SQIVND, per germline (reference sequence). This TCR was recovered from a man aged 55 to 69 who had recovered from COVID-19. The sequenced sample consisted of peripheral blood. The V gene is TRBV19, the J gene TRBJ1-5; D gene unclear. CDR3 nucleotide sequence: TGTGCCAGCAAAGACGACCGGGAGCAGCCCCAGCATTTT. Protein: CASKDDREQPQHF.